This is a list of T cell receptor beta chains from one sample in a study of shared clonotypes between healthy human individuals. Generated by immunoSEQ multiplex PCR, the TCRdb table keeps only in-frame clones and is missing some. Of hundreds of thousands of clones listed, around 73% were seen once; the top ten hold 1.5% to 2%. Sequenced material: memory CD4+ T cells sorted from blood. The receptors were gathered from a woman in her thirties in good health. Both conserved end residues are part of each CDR3. A D gene is named only where the DNA matches it firmly. Not every row has a clone size; where given, it reads once, few, many or a size class.

TGTGCCAGCATGGGACTAGTCCGGGCTGGGGCCAACGTCCTGACTTTC,CASMGLVRAGANVLTF,TRBD2,NA,TRBV7-9,16,TRBJ2-6
TGTGCCAGCAACAAACCCGGAACAGGGGGTATTGCAACTAATGAAAAACTGTTTTTT,CASNKPGTGGIATNEKLFF,TRBD1,NA,TRBV28,19,TRBJ1-4
TGTGCCAGCAGTGAAGGAGGATTCCTAGCCAAAAACATTCAGTACTTC,CASSEGGFLAKNIQYF,NA,NA,TRBV6-1,16,TRBJ2-4
TGTGCCAGCAGTGATACTTCCGGGGGGACTGAAGCTTTCTTT,CASSDTSGGTEAFF,NA,few,TRBV2,14,TRBJ1-1
TGTGCCAGCAGTGAACGGGCGGTGACCAAAAACATTCAGTACTTC,CASSERAVTKNIQYF,NA,few,TRBV25-1,15,TRBJ2-4
TGTGCCAGCAGCTTCTCAAGAGGCTACACCTTC,CASSFSRGYTF,NA,NA,TRBV5-5,11,TRBJ1-2
TGTGCCAGCAGACAGGGACTAGCGGGAGGATGGGGCCACGAGCAGTTCTTC,CASRQGLAGGWGHEQFF,TRBD2,NA,TRBV28,17,TRBJ2-1
TGTGCCAGTAGACGATGGCTTGGGACAGGGGACACTGAAGCTTTCTTT,CASRRWLGTGDTEAFF,TRBD1,NA,TRBV19,16,TRBJ1-1
TGTGCCAGCAGTCCCCGGGGCGTGGGACTAGCGGGAGTGCCCACCGGGGAGCTGTTTTTT,CASSPRGVGLAGVPTGELFF,TRBD2,NA,TRBV27,20,TRBJ2-2
TGTGCCAGTAGTTTTGCAGGGAGGAACTATGGCTACACCTTC,CASSFAGRNYGYTF,NA,NA,TRBV19,14,TRBJ1-2
TGTGCCAGCAGCTCTCCGACAGGGAGGAACACTGAAGCTTTCTTT,CASSSPTGRNTEAFF,NA,many,TRBV21-1,15,TRBJ1-1
TGTGCCAGCAGTCCCCCTCACAGCCTCGGTGGGGAGCTGTTTTTT,CASSPPHSLGGELFF,NA,NA,TRBV27,15,TRBJ2-2
TGTGCCAGCAGCGTTAGCGGGAGGCAAGATACGCAGTATTTT,CASSVSGRQDTQYF,TRBD2,NA,TRBV9,14,TRBJ2-3
TGTGCCAGCTCACCACAGGGGTCCGGGAACGAGCAGTACTTC,CASSPQGSGNEQYF,NA,NA,TRBV18,14,TRBJ2-7
TGTGCCATCAGTGTTCGGGGGGGAGATACGCAGTATTTT,CAISVRGGDTQYF,TRBD2,NA,TRBV10-3,13,TRBJ2-3
TGTGCCAGCAGCCGCTGGAGGGGTCAGCCCCAGCATTTT,CASSRWRGQPQHF,NA,NA,TRBV28,13,TRBJ1-5
TGTGCCAGCACCCGGCTAGCGGGAGTAACAGATACGCAGTATTTT,CASTRLAGVTDTQYF,TRBD2,NA,TRBV27,15,TRBJ2-3
TGCGCCAGCAGCCCCGGGACGGAGAACACATACGAGCAGTACTTC,CASSPGTENTYEQYF,NA,NA,TRBV5-1,15,TRBJ2-7
TGTGCCAGCAGTCGACAACGGTGGAGCACTGAAGCTTTCTTT,CASSRQRWSTEAFF,NA,few,TRBV14,14,TRBJ1-1
TGTGCCAGCAGCTTAGTAGTCCTAGTATCCGGAGAGCAGTTCTTC,CASSLVVLVSGEQFF,NA,NA,TRBV7-2,15,TRBJ2-1
TGTGCCAGCAGTTACGGGTTAGCGGGATCCCAAGAGACCCAGTACTTC,CASSYGLAGSQETQYF,TRBD2,NA,TRBV6-5,16,TRBJ2-5
TGCGCCAGCAGGGCGGACTATTTAGGCCGCACAGATACGCAGTATTTT,CASRADYLGRTDTQYF,NA,NA,TRBV10-1,16,TRBJ2-3
TGTGCCAGCAGTGAAGCGCTTCCTACTGAAGCTTTCTTT,CASSEALPTEAFF,NA,NA,TRBV6-1,13,TRBJ1-1
TGTGCCAGCAGCCAGACAATGGGGACGGGGAACTACGAGCAGTACTTC,CASSQTMGTGNYEQYF,NA,NA,TRBV4-2,16,TRBJ2-7
TGTGCCAGCAGTTTAGTGGGACACACTTATGGCTACACCTTC,CASSLVGHTYGYTF,NA,NA,TRBV28,14,TRBJ1-2
TGTGCCAGCAGGCGGGACAGGGGATCCAGCTCTGGGGCCAACGTCCTGACTTTC,CASRRDRGSSSGANVLTF,TRBD1,NA,TRBV7-9,18,TRBJ2-6
TGCGCCAGCAGCTCCGGACAATTAGATAATGAAAAACTGTTTTTT,CASSSGQLDNEKLFF,NA,few,TRBV5-1,15,TRBJ1-4
TGCGCCAGCAGCTTGGGGACTAGCAGACACCAAGAGACCCAGTACTTC,CASSLGTSRHQETQYF,TRBD2,NA,TRBV5-1,16,TRBJ2-5
TGTGCCTGGGGCCGACAGGGACCGGACTCACCCCTCCACTTT,CAWGRQGPDSPLHF,TRBD1,NA,TRBV30,14,TRBJ1-6